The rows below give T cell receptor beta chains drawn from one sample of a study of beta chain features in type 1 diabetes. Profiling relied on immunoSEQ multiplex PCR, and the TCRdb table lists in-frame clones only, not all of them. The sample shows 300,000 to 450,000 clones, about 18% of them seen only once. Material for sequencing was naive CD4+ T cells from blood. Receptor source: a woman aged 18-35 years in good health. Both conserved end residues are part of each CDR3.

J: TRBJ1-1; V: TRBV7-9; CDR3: CASSYFKGQGLSSSEAFF
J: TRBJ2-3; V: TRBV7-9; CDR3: CASSLKGQHTDTQYF
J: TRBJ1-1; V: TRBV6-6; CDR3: CASSYLRGGNTEAFF
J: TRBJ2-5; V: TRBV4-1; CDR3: CASSLPGFGETQYF
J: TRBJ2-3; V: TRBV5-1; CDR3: CASSLEGQETDTQYF
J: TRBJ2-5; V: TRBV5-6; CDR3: CASSLGSRETQYF
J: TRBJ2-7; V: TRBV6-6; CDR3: CASSTTGYEQYF
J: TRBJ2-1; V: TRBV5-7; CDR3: CASSLLRERGVF
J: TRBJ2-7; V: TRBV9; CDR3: CASSVEGAGGNEQYF
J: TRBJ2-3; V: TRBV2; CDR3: CASSHRAGTSGPTDTQYF
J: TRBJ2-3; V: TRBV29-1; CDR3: CSEGTSLDTQYF